The 22 T cell receptor beta chains presented below share a single source sample, sequenced in a study of T-cell memory formation after mild COVID-19. Each CDR3 protein is one row after TCRdb ran MiXCR on the 5' RACE reads. The sample consists of approximately 250,000 distinct CDR3 sequences, approximately 15% of them appearing once. The sample was PBMCs or a T cell subset sorted from them (not recorded which). These receptors came from an adult woman who had mild COVID-19 (a few samples of this study predate the infection). Cell type and time point are not known.

The rearrangement joins TRBV20-1 to TRBJ1-1; the D gene is possibly TRBD1 (6 bases). V was pared by 1 base and J by 0 bases, with 15 bases between. The CDR3 has 16 residues. CDR1 and CDR2 (germline): DFQATT, SNEGSKA (reference sequence). The CDR3 sequence is CSARVGAVRMNTEAFF. CDR3 bases: TGCAGTGCTAGAGTGGGGGCGGTGAGGATGAACACTGAAGCTTTCTTT.

Only a few counts were recorded for this clonotype. The chain recombines TRBV14 with TRBJ2-7; tentative D call: TRBD2 (6 bases). This CDR3 is 14 amino acids long. Trimming shortened V by 4 bases and J by 7 bases, and 17 bases separated the two germline ends. Germline values: CDR1 SGHDN, CDR2 FVKESK. The chain's CDR3 is CASSPRGAAGEQYF. The CDR3 DNA reads as TGTGCCAGCAGCCCCCGTGGCGCGGCGGGGGAGCAGTACTTC.

This clonotype was seen a few times. The rearrangement joins TRBV7-8 to TRBJ2-1, with 8 bases lining up with TRBD1. The CDR3 contains 15 residues. The germline V gene encodes CDR1 SGHVS and CDR2 FQNEAQ. J gave up 6 bases and V 5 bases, and 9 bases lay outside the gene matches. In DNA, the CDR3 is TGTGCCAGCAGCCCGGACAGGGTAGGATCCAATGAGCAGTTCTTC. Amino acids: CASSPDRVGSNEQFF.

This clonotype was counted only a few times. V and J are TRBV2 and TRBJ1-6; 7 nucleotides line up with TRBD1. The ends lost 10 bases at V and 7 bases at J; junction bases unmatched: 7. The germline V gene encodes CDR1 SNHLY and CDR2 FYNNEI. The CDR3 contains 13 residues. The CDR3 bases are TGTGCCACCGCCAGGGACAGAAATTCACCCCTCCACTTT. As protein: CATARDRNSPLHF.

This clonotype appeared a few times. This rearrangement joins TRBV5-1 to TRBJ2-7; 9 nucleotides align to TRBD1. The CDR3 runs to 14 residues. CDR1 is SGHRS and CDR2 is YFSETQ in the germline V gene. The V segment lost 4 bases and the J segment 5 bases; nucleotides outside the gene matches: 7. CDR3 protein: CASSGGQGLHEQYF. CDR3 bases: TGCGCCAGCAGCGGGGGACAGGGACTCCACGAGCAGTACTTC.

This chain uses TRBV20-1 with TRBJ1-2, with D possibly TRBD1 on 5 matching bases. Germline V CDR1 and CDR2: DFQATT, SNEGSKA (reference sequence). Trimming left V 3 bases short and J 8 bases short, with 13 bases between. This CDR3 has 12 amino acids. CDR3 amino acids: CSASSQGHGYTF. In DNA form, the CDR3 reads TGCAGTGCTAGCTCTCAGGGTCACGGCTACACCTTC.

In this sample, this clonotype turned up a few times. V is TRBV5-1 and J is TRBJ1-2, with D unclear. In germline, CDR1 is SGHRS, CDR2 YFSETQ. The CDR3 is 14 amino acids. Trimming shortened V by 1 base and J by 5 bases, and 12 bases separated the two germline ends. CDR3 nucleotides: TGCGCCAGCAGCTTGAGGTCCTTGGGGTATGGCTACACCTTC. Its protein product is CASSLRSLGYGYTF.

This chain connects TRBV6-2 or TRBV6-3 to TRBJ2-5; D tentatively reads TRBD1 or TRBD2 (6 bases each). CDR3 length: 13 amino acids. Germline CDR1 is MNHEY and CDR2 is SVGEGT. V lost 6 bases and J lost 1, with 9 bases in between. In DNA, the CDR3 is TGTGCCAGCAGGCGGGACACCCAAGAGACCCAGTACTTC. It translates to CASRRDTQETQYF.

This clonotype was seen only a few times. The V and J genes are TRBV11-3 and TRBJ2-1; perhaps D is TRBD1 or TRBD2 (5 bases each). This CDR3 region has 12 residues. Deletions cut 5 bases from V and 8 bases from J, with 10 bases between. Germline V lookup: CDR1 SGHNT, CDR2 YENEEA. The CDR3 reads CASSRRDDEQFF. The CDR3, as DNA: TGTGCCAGCAGCCGCCGGGACGATGAGCAGTTCTTC.

The chain carries TRBV29-1 and TRBJ1-1; 9 bases match TRBD1. With V trimmed by 3 bases and J by 5 bases, 7 bases remained unmatched. The CDR3 has 14 amino acids. The germline gives CDR1 SQVTM, CDR2 ANQGSEA. The CDR3 region has the DNA TGCAGCGTTGATGCGGGACAGGGATATACTGAAGCTTTCTTT. Translating gives CSVDAGQGYTEAFF.

The chain joins TRBV3-1 to TRBJ2-1; a weak D match, TRBD2 (5 bases). V was trimmed by 6 bases and J by 4 bases, leaving 13 bases between them. This CDR3 has 14 amino acids. Germline CDR1 is LGHDT and CDR2 is YNNKEL (reference sequence). Here the CDR3 DNA reads TGTGCCAGCAGTGAGGTCGGGAAATACAATGAGCAGTTCTTC. This codes for CASSEVGKYNEQFF.

The genes are TRBV7-2 and TRBJ2-2, with D hard to call. The CDR3 totals 14 residues. V was cut by 2 bases and J by 3 bases, with 7 bases left in between. Germline V lookup: CDR1 SGHTA, CDR2 FQGNSA. The CDR3 is CASSLNRDTGELFF. DNA of the CDR3: TGTGCCAGCAGCTTAAATCGGGACACCGGGGAGCTGTTTTTT.

The chain couples TRBV20-1 to TRBJ2-2; D is uncertain. CDR1 and CDR2 (germline): DFQATT, SNEGSKA (reference sequence). The CDR3 has 14 residues. Between the trimmed V and J ends, which lost 2 bases and 6 bases, there was a span of 13 bases. The CDR3 region is CSARPFDRAGELFF. For the CDR3, the DNA is TGCAGTGCTAGACCCTTCGATAGGGCCGGGGAGCTGTTTTTT.

This clonotype was seen many times. The genes are TRBV7-9 and TRBJ2-7, with 8 bases lining up with TRBD1. Germline-derived CDR1 and CDR2 are SEHNR and FQNEAQ (reference sequence). CDR3 size: 14 residues. Losses at the gene ends were 5 bases for V and 3 bases for J; bases not matched to a gene: 6. The CDR3 is CASSGRDRIYEQYF. The CDR3 DNA reads as TGTGCCAGCAGCGGACGGGACAGGATCTACGAGCAGTACTTC.

The genes are TRBV20-1 and TRBJ2-5, with TRBD2 matching 9 bases. This CDR3 has 15 residues. Germline V lookup: CDR1 DFQATT, CDR2 SNEGSKA (reference sequence). V shed 3 bases, J shed 0 bases, and the junction held 5 bases outside the gene matches. As DNA, the CDR3 is TGCAGTGCTAGTCAGCCTAGCGGGAACCAAGAGACCCAGTACTTC. Translated, it gives CSASQPSGNQETQYF.

J is TRBJ1-1 and V is TRBV27, with 8 bases lining up with TRBD1. V lost 6 bases to trimming and J lost 3 bases; unmatched junction nucleotides: 12. This CDR3 region has 16 residues. CDR1 and CDR2 from the germline V gene are MNHEY and SMNVEV (reference sequence). The CDR3 sequence is CASSRRTGGKYTEAFF. The CDR3 coding sequence is TGTGCCAGCAGCCGACGAACAGGGGGAAAGTACACTGAAGCTTTCTTT.

This clonotype turned up a few times. This sequence joins TRBV7-9 and TRBJ1-3, with D unclear. The germline V gene has CDR1 SEHNR and CDR2 FQNEAQ (reference sequence). The V gene lost 9 bases and the J gene lost 5 bases, with 11 bases spanning the gap. The CDR3 extends over 12 amino acids. In DNA form, the CDR3 reads TGTGCCAGGGGCAATGATAGAAACACCATATATTTT. Protein product: CARGNDRNTIYF.

This chain links TRBV25-1 with TRBJ2-7; 9 positions match TRBD2. V was pared by 1 base and J by 6 bases, with 7 bases of the junction left unmatched. The CDR3 has 15 amino acids. The germline V gene encodes CDR1 MGHDK and CDR2 SYGVNS. The CDR3 coding sequence is TGTGCCAGCAGTGAATCTCTAGCGGGGACCTCCGAGCAGTACTTC. This sequence encodes CASSESLAGTSEQYF.

The rearrangement uses TRBV5-4 and TRBJ1-4, with D possibly matching TRBD1 (6 bases). V dropped 4 bases and J dropped 5 bases, with 12 bases sitting between them. The germline gives CDR1 SGHNT, CDR2 YYREEE (reference sequence). CDR3 length: 14 amino acids. In DNA form, the CDR3 reads TGTGCCAGCAGCCCAGGACAGTCAAATGAAAAACTGTTTTTT. Its protein product is CASSPGQSNEKLFF.

J is TRBJ2-5 and V is TRBV20-1; TRBD2 matches 7 bases. The CDR3 spans 14 residues. The germline CDR1 and CDR2 sequences are DFQATT and SNEGSKA (reference sequence). J lost 2 bases, V lost 2 bases, and 5 bases had no gene match. CDR3 in amino acids: CSARRSGGQETQYF. Written as DNA, the CDR3 is TGCAGTGCTAGACGCTCGGGAGGACAAGAGACCCAGTACTTC.

The V and J genes are TRBV20-1 and TRBJ2-1, with D unresolved. Germline CDR1 reads DFQATT; CDR2 reads SNEGSKA (reference sequence). The CDR3 runs 13 residues. V was cut by 0 bases and J by 9 bases, with 12 bases left in between. CDR3 sequence (DNA): TGCAGTGCTAGAGATGGGAAGGGCCGTGAGCAGTTCTTC. It yields the protein CSARDGKGREQFF.

The table lists this clonotype with many counts. This rearrangement joins TRBV12-3 or TRBV12-4 to TRBJ1-6, with a weak D call TRBD1 (5 bases). This CDR3 region has 15 residues. Deletions cut 6 bases from V and 4 bases from J, with 13 bases between. CDR3 bases: TGTGCCAGCAGCTACCGGGACCGGTATAATTCACCCCTCCACTTT. As protein: CASSYRDRYNSPLHF.